The 8 T cell receptor beta chains given below trace back to one sample, sequenced in a study of T cell responses to AZD1222 COVID-19 vaccine. TCRdb's copy holds only in-frame clones and misses some; the assay was immunoSEQ multiplex PCR. The repertoire holds about 150,000 clones, with approximately 87% as singletons. The sample consisted of peripheral blood, taken on day 0 of MenACWY control vaccination. These receptors were taken from an adult in good health.

This rearrangement joins TRBV5-1 to TRBJ1-1, with 7 bases identical to TRBD1. With 5 bases clipped from V and 7 bases from J, the junction kept 8 bases outside the gene matches. The germline V gene encodes CDR1 SGHRS and CDR2 YFSETQ. This CDR3 comprises 13 residues. The CDR3 nucleotides read TGCGCCAGCAGGGACACCAGGGGGGGTGAAGCTTTCTTT. Amino acid sequence: CASRDTRGGEAFF.

The gene calls are TRBV7-2 and TRBJ2-7; TRBD2 agrees at 8 bases. Germline CDR1 is SGHTA and CDR2 is FQGNSA. The V gene end was trimmed by 5 bases and the J gene end by 5 bases; junction bases not matched to a gene: 8. The CDR3 is 14 amino acids. In nucleotides, the CDR3 is TGTGCCAGCAGCCTGGGACTAGATCGGGACGAGCAGTACGTC. This translates into CASSLGLDRDEQYV.

This chain uses TRBV28 with TRBJ2-1; 7 bases fit TRBD2. Unmatched junction bases numbered 20, after V lost 5 bases and J lost 4 bases. The germline V gene encodes CDR1 MDHEN and CDR2 SYDVKM. The CDR3 has 19 residues. CDR3 in amino acids: CASSPLTRQGRLAYNEQFF. CDR3 coding DNA: TGTGCCAGCAGTCCCCTGACCCGGCAAGGGAGACTAGCTTACAATGAGCAGTTCTTC.

This clone is a singleton in its sample. The chain has TRBV29-1 and TRBJ2-7, with D possibly called TRBD1 or TRBD2 (5 bases each). There are 13 residues in the CDR3. Trimming cost V 5 bases and J 2 bases, with 13 bases left between them. Germline V gene sequence: CDR1 SQVTM, CDR2 ANQGSEA. Here the CDR3 reads CSVRTGPAYEQYF. The CDR3 coding sequence is TGCAGCGTTCGAACGGGGCCAGCCTACGAGCAGTACTTC.

V gene TRBV29-1 combines with J gene TRBJ2-7, with 7 nucleotides matching TRBD1. CDR3 size: 16 residues. Per germline, CDR1 SQVTM and CDR2 ANQGSEA. The V segment lost 5 bases and the J segment 1 base; nucleotides outside the gene matches: 14. CDR3 coding DNA: TGCAGCGTTTACCTACTGACAGGGACCCATTCCTACGAGCAGTACTTC. This encodes CSVYLLTGTHSYEQYF.

This sequence joins TRBV30 and TRBJ1-2; no definite D call. This CDR3 is built from 14 residues. The germline V gene has CDR1 GTSNPN and CDR2 SVGIG (reference sequence). The V end was cut by 1 base, the J end by 0 bases, with 9 bases between. The CDR3 sequence is CAWSELSANYGYTF. The CDR3 nucleotides read TGTGCCTGGAGTGAACTTTCCGCTAACTATGGCTACACCTTC.

The rearrangement joins TRBV6-5 to TRBJ2-1, with 7 bases fitting TRBD1. Trimming at V came to 4 bases and at J to 9 bases, leaving 12 bases not matched to a gene. The germline V gene has CDR1 MNHEY and CDR2 SVGAGI. The CDR3 spans 15 residues. Here the CDR3 DNA reads TGTGCCAGCAGTTCCCGGGACAGAGGATCGGGTGAGCAGTTCTTC. Protein sequence: CASSSRDRGSGEQFF.

Only one count was recorded for this clone. This chain connects TRBV28 to TRBJ1-2; perhaps TRBD1 as D (6 bases). Trimming took 5 bases from V and 0 from J, leaving 13 bases between them. This CDR3 has 15 residues. CDR1 is MDHEN and CDR2 is SYDVKM in the germline V gene. CDR3 bases: TGTGCCAGCAGTCGTCAGGGGACCTCTAACTATGGCTACACCTTC. It encodes CASSRQGTSNYGYTF.